The clone carrying this T cell receptor (beta chain) appeared a few times. The entry originates in a study of cytomegalovirus exposure and HLA in healthy donors. The CDR3 contains 14 residues. The V gene end was trimmed by 4 bases and the J gene end by 4 bases; junction bases not matched to a gene: 6. The germline CDR1 and CDR2 sequences are MNHEY and SMNVEV (reference sequence). The PCR employed 60 Vbeta primers together with 13 Jbeta primers. In the authors' workflow: There were 80 million to 95 million unique TCR beta chains by a later count, and 10 million to 12 million of them were shared. The table came from immunoSEQ multiplex PCR; TCRdb's copy has only in-frame clones and leaves some out. The D gene and trimming were derived from the DNA, and the V and J assignments and clone size from that table. This sample carries 90,000 to 130,000 clones, around 64% of them seen once, and the ten largest clones take roughly 10%.

The receptor was derived from a man aged 25-45 years in good health and CMV-seropositive. This rearrangement joins TRBV27 to TRBJ2-5, with TRBD2 identical over 7 bases. The sample comprised PBMCs. CDR3 coding DNA: TGTGCCAGCAGTTCCCAGCGGGATGGAGAGACCCAGTACTTC. Protein product: CASSSQRDGETQYF.